Here is one T cell receptor beta chain with its context. The data were obtained in a study of T cell changes during pregnancy in multiple sclerosis. Generated by immunoSEQ multiplex PCR, the TCRdb table keeps only in-frame clones and is missing some. The repertoire consists of tens of thousands of clones, with 90% to 95% occurring once and the leading ten covering over 2%. The ends lost 0 bases at V and 3 bases at J; junction bases unmatched: 5. Germline V CDR1 and CDR2: LGHNA, YSLEER. This CDR3 has 18 amino acids. The specimen was peripheral blood, collected in the second trimester of pregnancy. The receptor's source is a female donor in good health, enrolled as a control in a pregnancy study. The V and J genes are TRBV4-3 and TRBJ2-2, with 12 bases aligning to TRBD2. CDR3 protein: CASSQDPTSGGYTGELFF. CDR3 sequence (DNA): TGCGCCAGCAGCCAAGATCCGACTAGCGGGGGATACACCGGGGAGCTGTTTTTT.